This T cell receptor (beta chain) was observed in a study of control samples from healthy donors and cancer patients. This table comes from immunoSEQ multiplex PCR, and its TCRdb copy is limited to in-frame clones, with some not included. The repertoire has around 43,000 clones, approximately 90% of them found once; the top ten carry 3% to 4.5%. Germline V gives CDR1 LGHNT, CDR2 FRNRAP. CDR3 size: 13 residues. J was trimmed by 4 bases and V by 6 bases; bases with no gene match: 4. The rearrangement joins TRBV12-5 to TRBJ1-2; 8 bases align to TRBD1. Sequenced input: blood. The clonotype was recovered from a woman aged 45 to 65 in good health. The CDR3 sequence: CASGAGGTYGYTF. The CDR3 DNA reads TGTGCTAGTGGGGCAGGGGGCACCTATGGCTACACCTTC.